Below, 26 T cell receptor beta chains from the same sample are listed, as sequenced in a study of blood T cell repertoires in COVID-19. The table came from immunoSEQ multiplex PCR; TCRdb's copy has only in-frame clones and leaves some out. The sample carries some 100,000 clones, under 80% recorded once. Sequences were obtained from peripheral blood. The receptors derive from a man aged 45-60 years with acute or convalescent COVID-19.

The chain combines TRBV7-6 with TRBJ2-2, with unresolved D. The CDR3 length is 17 residues. Trimming took 3 bases from V and 2 from J, leaving 16 bases between them. Germline V CDR1 and CDR2: SGHVS, FNYEAQ. CDR3 region: CASSFPLAEPNTGELFF. DNA of the CDR3: TGTGCCAGCAGCTTCCCCCTTGCCGAGCCCAACACCGGGGAGCTGTTTTTT.

The gene calls are TRBV6-1 and TRBJ2-4, with 8 bases aligning to TRBD1. Germline assignment: CDR1 MNHNS and CDR2 SASEGT. The V gene end was trimmed by 6 bases and the J gene end by 2 bases; junction bases not matched to a gene: 12. The CDR3 is 17 amino acids. CDR3 residues: CASSEYGQGWTKNIQYF. DNA of the CDR3: TGTGCCAGCAGCGAATACGGACAGGGTTGGACCAAAAACATTCAGTACTTC.

V gene TRBV7-8 combines with J gene TRBJ2-7; D possibly corresponds to TRBD2 (6 bases). CDR1 and CDR2 from the germline V gene are SGHVS and FQNEAQ. The CDR3 spans 15 residues. Trimming took 6 bases from V and 2 from J, leaving 17 bases between them. The CDR3 region is CASSPEPGVPYEQYF. The CDR3 nucleotides read TGTGCCAGCAGTCCCGAGCCGGGAGTTCCCTACGAGCAGTACTTC.

The chain carries TRBV19 and TRBJ2-2, with 7 bases fitting TRBD2. The CDR3 length is 16 residues. Germline V gene data show CDR1 as LNHDA and CDR2 as SQIVND (reference sequence). V lost 5 bases, J lost 0 bases, and 6 bases stayed unmatched. The CDR3 spells CASSAASGTNTGELFF. For the CDR3, the DNA is TGTGCCAGTAGTGCGGCTAGCGGAACGAACACCGGGGAGCTGTTTTTT. The full variable domain, in which reference TRBV19 and TRBJ2-2 provide the parts outside the CDR3, is DGGITQSPKYLFRKEGQNVTLSCEQNLNHDAMYWYRQDPGQGLRLIYYSQIVNDFQKGDIAEGYSVSREKKESFPLTVTSAQKNPTAFYLCASSAASGTNTGELFFGEGSRLTVL.

The chain joins TRBV5-1 to TRBJ2-3, with D perhaps matching TRBD1 (5 bases). Germline values: CDR1 SGHRS, CDR2 YFSETQ. Between the trimmed V and J ends, which lost 0 bases and 4 bases, there was a span of 12 bases. The CDR3 has 15 amino acids. The CDR3 DNA is TGCGCCAGCAGCTTGGAAGGGGCAGGCCCAGATACGCAGTATTTT. The encoded protein is CASSLEGAGPDTQYF. The full variable domain, its missing parts supplied by reference TRBV5-1 and TRBJ2-3, is KAGVTQTPRYLIKTRGQQVTLSCSPISGHRSVSWYQQTPGQGLQFLFEYFSETQRNKGNFPGRFSGRQFSNSRSEMNVSTLELGDSALYLCASSLEGAGPDTQYFGPGTRLTVL.

The rearrangement joins TRBV3-1 (or the pseudogene TRBV3-2) to TRBJ1-2, with 11 bases aligning to TRBD1. Germline assignment: CDR1 LGHDT and CDR2 YNNKEL (reference sequence). CDR3 length equals 13 residues. V lost 4 bases, J lost 12 bases, and 7 bases stayed unmatched. CDR3 DNA: TGTGCCAGCAGCCCCGGGACAGGGGGGAAAGACACCTTC. It is translated as CASSPGTGGKDTF.

This chain joins TRBV6-5 and TRBJ1-2; possibly TRBD1 for D (6 bases). This CDR3 spans 15 amino acids. Germline CDR1 is MNHEY and CDR2 is SVGAGI. V gave up 2 bases and J gave up 0 bases, with 10 bases separating them. Here the CDR3 reads CASSYHGQTNYGYTF. CDR3 in DNA: TGTGCCAGCAGTTACCACGGACAGACTAACTATGGCTACACCTTC.

This clone occurred once. V is TRBV5-4 and J is TRBJ2-1, with D uncertain. V was trimmed by 1 base and J by 9 bases, leaving 8 bases between them. CDR1 SGHNT and CDR2 YYREEE come from the germline V gene (reference sequence). This CDR3 contains 12 residues. The CDR3 sequence: CASSLYSLEQFF. The CDR3 bases are TGTGCCAGCAGCTTGTACTCCCTTGAGCAGTTCTTC. The whole variable domain, remainder taken from reference TRBV5-4 and TRBJ2-1, is ETGVTQSPTHLIKTRGQQVTLRCSSQSGHNTVSWYQQALGQGPQFIFQYYREEENGRGNFPPRFSGLQFPNYSSELNVNALELDDSALYLCASSLYSLEQFFGPGTRLTVL.

This clone was seen a handful of times. The rearrangement joins TRBV28 to TRBJ2-4, with 8 nucleotides matching TRBD1. The CDR3 consists of 13 residues. Germline V lookup: CDR1 MDHEN, CDR2 SYDVKM. The V gene end was trimmed by 5 bases and the J gene end by 12 bases; junction bases not matched to a gene: 9. DNA of the CDR3: TGTGCCAGCAGTACGGACAGGGAAAGTTATCAGTACTTC. It is translated as CASSTDRESYQYF. Variable domain in full (rest from reference TRBV28 and TRBJ2-4): DVKVTQSSRYLVKRTGEKVFLECVQDMDHENMFWYRQDPGLGLRLIYFSYDVKMKEKGDIPEGYSVSREKKERFSLILESASTNQTSMYLCASSTDRESYQYFGAGTRLSVL.

The sample holds a few counts of this clone. This chain uses TRBV7-9 with TRBJ2-7; 8 positions match TRBD2. The CDR3 runs to 19 residues. CDR1 is SEHNR and CDR2 is FQNEAQ in the germline V gene (reference sequence). V gave up 1 base and J gave up 3 bases; unmatched junction bases: 17. CDR3 sequence (DNA): TGTGCCAGCAGCTTAGTTGCGGGAGGACCCACCCTATTACTCTACGAGCAGTACTTC. Its protein product is CASSLVAGGPTLLLYEQYF.

The table lists this clone with a few counts. The same CDR3 is also encoded by other DNA sequences in this sample. The rearrangement joins TRBV30 to TRBJ2-6; a possible D gene is TRBD1 (6 bases). The CDR3 spans 16 residues. Germline V lookup: CDR1 GTSNPN, CDR2 SVGIG (reference sequence). The ends were cut back, 1 base at V and 0 bases at J, with 10 bases in the middle. The DNA of the CDR3 is TGTGCCTGGAGTGGACAGGCCGTCTCTGGGGCCAACGTCCTGACTTTC. It specifies CAWSGQAVSGANVLTF.

This clone was detected once. CDR3 DNA: TGTGCCAGCAGCCATTCGACAGGGACGAACACTGAAGCTTTCTTT. Translation gives CASSHSTGTNTEAFF. The V call is TRBV3-1 (or the pseudogene TRBV3-2), the J call TRBJ1-1; the match to TRBD1 covers 7 bases. Per germline, CDR1 LGHDT and CDR2 YNNKEL (reference sequence). The trim removed 3 bases at V and 1 base at J, leaving 5 bases unmatched. The CDR3 loop spans 15 amino acids.

The V and J genes are TRBV27 and TRBJ2-5; 13 bases are shared with TRBD2. CDR1 is MNHEY and CDR2 is SMNVEV in the germline V gene (reference sequence). Unmatched junction bases numbered 12, after V lost 6 bases and J lost 5 bases. This CDR3 region has 17 residues. The CDR3 DNA sequence: TGTGCCAGCAGAGGACTAGCGGGAGCAAAACGGGGGGAGACCCAGTACTTC. Amino acids: CASRGLAGAKRGETQYF.

V usage is TRBV9 and J usage is TRBJ2-7; tentatively, D is TRBD1 (5 bases). Germline CDR1 and CDR2: SGDLS and YYNGEE. The CDR3 is 14 residues long. V was pared by 0 bases and J by 1 base, with 8 bases between. The CDR3 nucleotides are TGTGCCAGCAGCGTAGTTGACAGATCCTACGAGCAGTACTTC. Protein product: CASSVVDRSYEQYF.

This clone has more than one count but fewer than ten. This chain connects TRBV6-4 to TRBJ2-2, with a weak D call TRBD2 (6 bases). Between the trimmed V and J ends, which lost 11 bases and 4 bases, there was a span of 20 bases. The germline gives CDR1 MRHNA, CDR2 SNTAGT. This CDR3 spans 15 amino acids. CDR3 bases: TGTGCCTCCAGCCAAGAGAATAGCGGCACCGGGGAGCTGTTTTTT. This gives the protein CASSQENSGTGELFF.

The chain links TRBV29-1 to TRBJ1-2; D unclear. Trimming took 6 bases from V and 1 from J, leaving 9 bases between them. The CDR3 sequence is 12 residues long. Germline V lookup: CDR1 SQVTM, CDR2 ANQGSEA. DNA for the CDR3: TGCAGCGTCCTAGGCGATAACTATGGCTACACCTTC. Its translation is CSVLGDNYGYTF.

The J gene is TRBJ1-3, the V gene TRBV6-5; D unclear. Germline CDR1 reads MNHEY; CDR2 reads SVGAGI. The CDR3 has 13 amino acids. V lost 6 bases to trimming and J lost 2 bases, with 8 bases between them. The CDR3 loop is CASRSSAGNTIYF. CDR3 bases: TGTGCCAGCAGATCCTCAGCTGGAAACACCATATATTTT.

This chain joins TRBV7-9 and TRBJ2-7; 8 bases align to TRBD1. After removal of 4 bases from V and 6 bases from J, the junction contained 8 bases not matched to a gene. This CDR3 region has 14 residues. From germline, CDR1 is SEHNR and CDR2 FQNEAQ (reference sequence). The CDR3 loop reads CASSSDRGGLEQYF. The CDR3 bases are TGTGCCAGCAGCTCTGACAGGGGAGGCCTCGAGCAGTACTTC.

CDR3 nucleotide sequence: TGTGCCAGCAGTTTATTTCGGGGAGGAACTGAAGCTTTCTTT. It encodes CASSLFRGGTEAFF. The J gene is TRBJ1-1, the V gene TRBV27; the D is unclear. V was trimmed by 1 base and J by 5 bases, leaving 11 bases between them. The germline CDR1 and CDR2 sequences are MNHEY and SMNVEV (reference sequence). The CDR3 consists of 14 residues.

The chain is built from TRBV19 and TRBJ2-3, with 7 bases that match TRBD2. The V gene end was trimmed by 5 bases and the J gene end by 2 bases; junction bases not matched to a gene: 10. The CDR3 contains 16 residues. Germline V lookup: CDR1 LNHDA, CDR2 SQIVND (reference sequence). CDR3 coding DNA: TGTGCCAGTAGTGACCGTTGGGACTACCTCACAGATACGCAGTATTTT. It encodes CASSDRWDYLTDTQYF.

The chain uses TRBV3-1 (or the pseudogene TRBV3-2) and TRBJ2-3, with D tentatively TRBD2 (6 bases). The CDR3 contains 15 residues. The germline V gene has CDR1 LGHDT and CDR2 YNNKEL (reference sequence). Between the trimmed V and J ends, which lost 0 bases and 2 bases, there was a span of 9 bases. CDR3 amino acids: CASSQEPGDTDTQYF. For the CDR3, the DNA is TGTGCCAGCAGCCAAGAACCGGGGGACACAGATACGCAGTATTTT.

The rearrangement joins TRBV28 to TRBJ1-1; D is unclear. V was cut by 2 bases and J by 2 bases, with 6 bases left in between. Germline V gene lookup returns CDR1 MDHEN and CDR2 SYDVKM. The CDR3 has 13 residues. The CDR3 nucleotides read TGTGCCAGCAGTTTAAAGCCCAACACTGAAGCTTTCTTT. The encoded protein is CASSLKPNTEAFF.

This clone was observed at least ten times. The rearrangement uses TRBV7-2 and TRBJ2-7, with TRBD2 matching 12 bases. Germline lookup yields CDR1 SGHTA and CDR2 FQGNSA. CDR3 length equals 17 residues. With 3 bases clipped from V and 3 bases from J, the junction kept 9 bases outside the gene matches. The CDR3 region has the DNA TGTGCCAGCAGCTTCCTAGCGGGGGGGCTGGATTACTACGAGCAGTACTTC. Translating gives CASSFLAGGLDYYEQYF.

The chain links TRBV19 to TRBJ1-5; 9 bases line up with TRBD1. The CDR3 consists of 16 residues. Germline values: CDR1 LNHDA, CDR2 SQIVND (reference sequence). The V gene end was trimmed by 3 bases and the J gene end by 3 bases; junction bases not matched to a gene: 6. The CDR3 loop reads CASSIGGQGYNQPQHF. CDR3 DNA sequence: TGTGCCAGTAGTATCGGGGGACAGGGCTACAATCAGCCCCAGCATTTT.

This chain joins TRBV29-1 and TRBJ2-5; 9 positions match TRBD2. Trimming took 4 bases from V and 5 from J; bases not matched to a gene: 5. Looked up from germline, CDR1 is SQVTM and CDR2 is ANQGSEA. This CDR3 region has 13 residues. The CDR3 DNA is TGCAGCGTTGTACCTAGCGGGAAGGAGACCCAGTACTTC. Protein product: CSVVPSGKETQYF.

The V gene is TRBV7-6, the J gene TRBJ2-5; the match to TRBD1 covers 7 bases. With 5 bases clipped from V and 1 base from J, the junction kept 4 bases outside the gene matches. From germline, CDR1 is SGHVS and CDR2 FNYEAQ. The CDR3 contains 14 residues. As DNA, the CDR3 is TGTGCCAGCAGCGCCCAGGGGGTCCAAGAGACCCAGTACTTC. This translates into CASSAQGVQETQYF.